These T cell receptor beta chains were read from a single sample in a study of shared clonotypes between healthy human individuals. Sequencing was performed with immunoSEQ multiplex PCR; in TCRdb, only in-frame clones are kept and a portion is missing. In the table there are millions of clones, approximately 94% of which are singletons. The specimen was naive CD8+ T cells sorted from blood. The source is a man aged 18 to 29 in good health. CDR3s include the opening cysteine and the closing phenylalanine or tryptophan. D genes are given only for firm matches. The size of a clone is reported for some rows only, either as once, few or many, or as a class for expanded clones.

TRBV30	TRBD2	NA	TRBJ2-5	CACSTSGVQETQYF	TGTGCCTGTTCGACTAGCGGGGTCCAAGAGACCCAGTACTTC
TRBV2	NA	NA	TRBJ1-2	CASSERGGYGYTF	TGTGCCAGCAGTGAGCGGGGAGGATACGGCTACACCTTC
TRBV6-6	NA	NA	TRBJ2-7	CASSYSRGDEQYF	TGTGCCAGCAGTTACTCTAGGGGGGACGAGCAGTACTTC
TRBV7-9	NA	NA	TRBJ1-1	CASSLEGVYTEAFF	TGTGCCAGCAGCTTAGAAGGGGTTTACACTGAAGCTTTCTTT
TRBV29-1	NA	NA	TRBJ1-2	CSVEDLSAHGYTF	TGCAGCGTTGAAGATTTAAGTGCGCATGGCTACACCTTC
TRBV27	NA	NA	TRBJ1-5	CASSSTGYSNQPQHF	TGTGCCAGCAGTTCCACAGGGTATAGCAATCAGCCCCAGCATTTT
TRBV4-1	NA	NA	TRBJ2-2	CASSLRTGAGELFF	TGCGCCAGCAGCCTTCGAACCGGGGCGGGGGAGCTGTTTTTT
TRBV19	NA	NA	TRBJ1-5	CASSMAGLSNQPQHF	TGTGCCAGTAGTATGGCAGGTCTTAGCAATCAGCCCCAGCATTTT
TRBV10-1	NA	NA	TRBJ2-1	CASSEGRNEQFF	TGCGCCAGCAGTGAGGGGAGGAATGAGCAGTTCTTC
TRBV6-1	NA	NA	TRBJ2-7	CASSEKYDEQYF	TGTGCCAGCAGTGAGAAGTACGACGAGCAGTACTTC
TRBV4-1	NA	NA	TRBJ2-7	CASSPLAGAEQYF	TGCGCCAGCAGCCCCCTAGCCGGCGCCGAGCAGTACTTC
TRBV18	NA	NA	TRBJ1-1	CASSPRDGKEAFF	TGTGCCAGCTCACCACGGGACGGCAAGGAAGCTTTCTTT
TRBV6-1	NA	NA	TRBJ2-2	CASSESIPGTGELFF	TGTGCCAGCAGTGAATCGATACCGGGGACCGGGGAGCTGTTTTTT
TRBV9	TRBD2	NA	TRBJ2-5	CASSVDGLAGSQETQYF	TGTGCCAGCAGCGTAGACGGACTAGCGGGATCACAAGAGACCCAGTACTTC
TRBV23-1	TRBD1	once	TRBJ2-7	CASSQSGQGWRYEQYF	TGCGCCAGCAGTCAATCTGGACAGGGTTGGCGTTACGAGCAGTACTTC
TRBV7-9	NA	NA	TRBJ2-7	CASSLQGRHEQYF	TGTGCCAGCAGCTTACAGGGGCGTCACGAGCAGTACTTC
TRBV6-6	NA	NA	TRBJ2-1	CASSPSFGSALSEQFF	TGTGCCAGCAGCCCATCGTTCGGGTCTGCCCTATCGGAGCAGTTCTTC
TRBV28	NA	NA	TRBJ1-6	CASSLFPIVSELSSYNSPLHF	TGTGCCAGCAGTTTATTTCCTATCGTTTCGGAACTTAGCTCCTATAATTCACCCCTCCACTTT
TRBV6-5	NA	NA	TRBJ2-4	CASSSGSKNIQYF	TGTGCCAGCAGTAGTGGGTCCAAAAACATTCAGTACTTC
TRBV7-2	TRBD2	NA	TRBJ2-7	CASSLRDEAGAYEQYF	TGTGCCAGCAGCTTACGAGACGAAGCGGGGGCCTACGAGCAGTACTTC
TRBV5-6	NA	NA	TRBJ2-1	CASSRDFYNEQFF	TGTGCCAGCAGCCGGGACTTTTACAATGAGCAGTTCTTC
TRBV2	TRBD2	NA	TRBJ2-2	CASSEAHGGSGITGELFF	TGTGCCAGCAGTGAAGCGCATGGTGGTAGCGGGATCACCGGGGAGCTGTTTTTT
TRBV19	TRBD1	NA	TRBJ1-1	CASSIAMTGVGTEAFF	TGTGCCAGTAGTATCGCGATGACAGGGGTCGGCACTGAAGCTTTCTTT
TRBV2	NA	NA	TRBJ2-5	CASRVAIQETQYF	TGTGCCAGCAGGGTCGCTATACAAGAGACCCAGTACTTC
TRBV27	NA	few	TRBJ1-5	CASSRGPVQPQHF	TGTGCCAGCAGTCGAGGGCCGGTACAGCCCCAGCATTTT
TRBV19	NA	NA	TRBJ2-7	CASSRWAEYEQYF	TGTGCCAGTAGTCGGTGGGCCGAGTACGAGCAGTACTTC
TRBV27	NA	NA	TRBJ1-1	CASSLDTNTEAFF	TGTGCCAGCAGTCTCGACACGAACACTGAAGCTTTCTTT
TRBV9	TRBD2	once	TRBJ2-3	CASSVSNLGGLLTDTQYF	TGTGCCAGCAGCGTATCAAACCTGGGAGGGCTACTAACAGATACGCAGTATTTT
TRBV9	TRBD2	NA	TRBJ2-5	CASKRDGPQETQYF	TGTGCCAGCAAGCGGGACGGCCCCCAAGAGACCCAGTACTTC
TRBV5-1	TRBD2	NA	TRBJ2-2	CASSGGTTNTGELFF	TGCGCCAGCAGCGGAGGGACTACGAACACCGGGGAGCTGTTTTTT
TRBV4-2	TRBD2	NA	TRBJ2-1	CASSLGTSDYNEQFF	TGTGCCAGCAGCCTCGGGACTAGCGACTACAATGAGCAGTTCTTC
TRBV29-1	NA	NA	TRBJ2-1	CSVEGAGWYNEQFF	TGCAGCGTTGAAGGGGCGGGGTGGTACAATGAGCAGTTCTTC
TRBV5-4	TRBD2	NA	TRBJ2-4	CASSFRGGAQDIQYF	TGTGCCAGCAGCTTTAGGGGAGGGGCCCAAGACATTCAGTACTTC
TRBV20-1	NA	NA	TRBJ1-1	CSAKRGTEAFF	TGCAGTGCTAAAAGGGGGACTGAAGCTTTCTTT
TRBV5-5	TRBD1	NA	TRBJ1-2	CASSWDSYGYTF	TGTGCCAGCAGCTGGGACAGTTACGGCTACACCTTC
TRBV5-4	NA	NA	TRBJ2-1	CASSLGGSYNEQFF	TGTGCCAGCAGCTTGGGAGGGTCCTACAATGAGCAGTTCTTC
TRBV11-2	NA	NA	TRBJ2-2	CASSPGTGGRELFF	TGTGCCAGCAGCCCCGGGACGGGGGGCCGGGAGCTGTTTTTT
TRBV6-1	NA	NA	TRBJ1-2	CASSGTEEWHYGYTF	TGTGCCAGCAGTGGGACCGAGGAATGGCACTATGGCTACACCTTC
TRBV4-3	NA	NA	TRBJ2-7	CASSQGTGWSSYEQYF	TGCGCCAGCAGCCAAGGTACGGGTTGGTCCTCCTACGAGCAGTACTTC
TRBV7-9	NA	NA	TRBJ2-5	CASSLWSGGLQETQYF	TGTGCCAGCAGCTTATGGAGCGGTGGTCTTCAAGAGACCCAGTACTTC
TRBV27	TRBD1	NA	TRBJ2-7	CASSILAKTGTSSYEQYF	TGTGCCAGCAGTATCTTGGCCAAGACAGGGACGAGCTCCTACGAGCAGTACTTC
TRBV7-9	NA	few	TRBJ1-6	CASSFATLADYNSPLHF	TGTGCCAGCAGCTTTGCGACCTTGGCCGACTATAATTCACCCCTCCACTTT
TRBV4-1	NA	once	TRBJ1-1	CASSQLEGDTEAFF	TGCGCCAGCAGCCAACTCGAAGGGGACACTGAAGCTTTCTTT
TRBV27	TRBD1	NA	TRBJ2-7	CASSLSLDRGSYEQYF	TGTGCCAGCAGTTTATCATTAGACAGGGGCTCCTACGAGCAGTACTTC
TRBV28	NA	NA	TRBJ2-7	CASKGGEQYF	TGTGCCAGCAAAGGGGGGGAGCAGTACTTC
TRBV27	NA	NA	TRBJ2-3	CASSPQTTSTDTQYF	TGTGCCAGCAGTCCGCAGACCACTAGCACAGATACGCAGTATTTT
TRBV7-8	TRBD1	NA	TRBJ2-7	CASSLGAGGSYEQYF	TGTGCCAGCAGCTTAGGCGCAGGGGGCTCATACGAGCAGTACTTC
TRBV10-3	TRBD2	NA	TRBJ2-1	CAISVPSRGTSTSEQFF	TGTGCCATCAGTGTTCCTTCGAGGGGGACTAGCACGAGTGAGCAGTTCTTC
TRBV7-7	NA	NA	TRBJ2-7	CASSFDGSSEQYF	TGTGCTAGCAGCTTCGACGGGTCTTCCGAGCAGTACTTC
TRBV9	TRBD1	NA	TRBJ2-7	CASSPRQGYEQYF	TGTGCCAGCAGCCCCAGACAGGGCTACGAGCAGTACTTC